This T cell receptor (beta chain) stems from a study of blood T cell repertoires in COVID-19. Assay: immunoSEQ multiplex PCR; the TCRdb copy retains only in-frame clones and omits some. The table has approximately 170,000 clones, 70% to 90% seen once. The CDR3 is made up of 15 amino acids. V lost 4 bases and J 2 bases, leaving 12 bases between the germline ends. The V gene's germline CDR1 is LGHNA and CDR2 YSLEER. The rearrangement joins TRBV4-3 to TRBJ1-3; D remains ambiguous. This receptor was taken from a woman in her seventies with acute or convalescent COVID-19. Specimen: peripheral blood. The CDR3 loop is CASSLERRPGNTIYF. CDR3 bases: TGCGCCAGCAGCCTCGAGAGGCGCCCTGGAAACACCATATATTTT.